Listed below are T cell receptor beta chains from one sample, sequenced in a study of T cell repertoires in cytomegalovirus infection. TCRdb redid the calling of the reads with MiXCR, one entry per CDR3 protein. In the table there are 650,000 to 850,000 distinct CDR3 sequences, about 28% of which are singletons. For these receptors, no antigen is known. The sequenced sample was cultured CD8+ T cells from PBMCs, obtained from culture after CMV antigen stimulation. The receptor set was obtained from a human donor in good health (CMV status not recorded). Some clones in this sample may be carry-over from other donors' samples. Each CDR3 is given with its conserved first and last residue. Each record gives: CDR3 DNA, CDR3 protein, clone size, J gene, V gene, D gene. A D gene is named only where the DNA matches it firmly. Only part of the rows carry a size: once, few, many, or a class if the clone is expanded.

TGTGCCATCAGTGAACCCCTCATGGCCTACGAGCAGTACTTC,CAISEPLMAYEQYF,.,TRBJ2-7,TRBV10-3,.
TGTGCCAGCAGCGCTTGGGAGGTTACTGAAGCTTTCTTT,CASSAWEVTEAFF,few,TRBJ1-1,TRBV7-9,.
TGTGCCAGCAGTATTCCGGGACTAGAGCAAGAGACCCAGTACTTC,CASSIPGLEQETQYF,few,TRBJ2-5,TRBV7-9,TRBD2
TGTGCCACCAGTGATCGCCGGGACAGTTCAAACGAGCAGTACTTC,CATSDRRDSSNEQYF,.,TRBJ2-7,TRBV24-1,TRBD1
TGTGCCAGCAGCTTAGGAGGGATGGGATACGAGCAGTACTTC,CASSLGGMGYEQYF,many,TRBJ2-7,TRBV7-6,.
TGTGCCAGCAGTGAAGGAATTCCGGGGAACTATGGCTACACCTTC,CASSEGIPGNYGYTF,.,TRBJ1-2,TRBV6-1,.
TGCAGTGCTAACGGGATCTACAATGAGCAGTTCTTC,CSANGIYNEQFF,.,TRBJ2-1,TRBV20-1,.
TGCAGTGCTGACGGGGGACCCTGGTTGGGCTTC,CSADGGPWLGF,few,TRBJ1-2,TRBV20-1,.
TGTGCCAGGCAGGGGGCGCGTAATGAGCAGTTCTTC,CARQGARNEQFF,.,TRBJ2-1,TRBV2,TRBD1
TGTGCCAGCAGCTTCAACCGGGACATATTATACAATGAGCAGTTCTTC,CASSFNRDILYNEQFF,.,TRBJ2-1,TRBV11-2,.
TGTGCCAGTAGTATCGCCTTCGGTTACGAGCAGTACTTC,CASSIAFGYEQYF,many,TRBJ2-7,TRBV19,.
TGTGCCAGCAGCTTCCGGACTAGCGGGGCGTTCGGGGAGCTGTTTTTT,CASSFRTSGAFGELFF,many,TRBJ2-2,TRBV7-8,TRBD2
TGTGCCAGCAGTTATCGATCTCTGGGCAGACAGAACACCGGGGAGCTGTTTTTT,CASSYRSLGRQNTGELFF,.,TRBJ2-2,TRBV6-5,.
TGTGCCAGCAGAAAACCGGGACAGGGGGCCACCGGGGAGCTGTTTTTT,CASRKPGQGATGELFF,few,TRBJ2-2,TRBV7-9,TRBD1
TGTGCCAGCTCACTGACAGGGGGCGGACCGTCCCAGAGCTATGGCTACACCTTC,CASSLTGGGPSQSYGYTF,few,TRBJ1-2,TRBV18,TRBD1
TGTGCCACCAGGGGACAGGGAAACACTGAAGCTTTCTTT,CATRGQGNTEAFF,.,TRBJ1-1,TRBV24-1,TRBD1
TGTGCCAGCAGCTTAGAAGGGCTGGGGAACACTGAAGCTTTCTTT,CASSLEGLGNTEAFF,many,TRBJ1-1,TRBV7-6,.
TGTGCCAGCAGTTACTCTAGGGTGTTGGAGGCTTTCTTT,CASSYSRVLEAFF,.,TRBJ1-1,TRBV6-8,.
TGTGCCAGCAGTGTCGGAAGAACCACTGAAGCTTTCTTT,CASSVGRTTEAFF,.,TRBJ1-1,TRBV6-2/TRBV6-3,.
TGTGCCAGCAGGGTCGGACAGGGAGATTATAATTCACCCCTCCACTTT,CASRVGQGDYNSPLHF,many,TRBJ1-6,TRBV12-3/TRBV12-4,TRBD1
TGTGCCATCAGATCTTTTAGACAGGTAGGGGACTCTGGCACTGAAGCTTTCTTT,CAIRSFRQVGDSGTEAFF,.,TRBJ1-1,TRBV10-3,.
TGTGCCACCAGCGTACTAGCGGGGGTTTCCTACGAGCAGTACTTC,CATSVLAGVSYEQYF,once,TRBJ2-7,TRBV15,TRBD2
TGTGCCAGCAGTGAAGACAGGCGGGGTTATGGCTACACCTTC,CASSEDRRGYGYTF,.,TRBJ1-2,TRBV6-1,.
TGTGCCAGCAGCTTAGACCGACTAGCGGGGTCCACAGATACGCAGTATTTT,CASSLDRLAGSTDTQYF,.,TRBJ2-3,TRBV11-2,TRBD2
TGTGCCAGCAGCTACCCGACAGGGACCACTGAAGCTTTCTTT,CASSYPTGTTEAFF,many,TRBJ1-1,TRBV7-6,TRBD1
TGTGCTAGTGGAACCCGACAGGGTAATAGCAATCAGCCCCAGCATTTT,CASGTRQGNSNQPQHF,few,TRBJ1-5,TRBV12-5,TRBD1
TGTGCCAGTAGTATCTTCCGCAGGGACAATGAGCAGTTCTTC,CASSIFRRDNEQFF,few,TRBJ2-1,TRBV19,.
TGTGCCAGCACTCTGAGGGGGCTGGGCAATCAGCCCCAGCATTTT,CASTLRGLGNQPQHF,many,TRBJ1-5,TRBV5-6,TRBD1
TGTGCCAGCAGCGGGGCCGGCTTCTACGAGCAGTACTTC,CASSGAGFYEQYF,.,TRBJ2-7,TRBV5-5,.
TGTGCCAGCAGCTTATGGACGGACGGAAGTGGCGAAAAACTGTTTTTT,CASSLWTDGSGEKLFF,many,TRBJ1-4,TRBV7-6,.
TGTGCCATCAGTGGCCGCGGGGGGATCCAAGAGACCCAGTACTTC,CAISGRGGIQETQYF,.,TRBJ2-5,TRBV10-3,TRBD2
TGTGCTAGTGGTTTGAATGGCAATGAGCAGTTCTTC,CASGLNGNEQFF,.,TRBJ2-1,TRBV12-5,.